The 13 T cell receptor beta chains in this list originate from one sample, sequenced in a study of cytomegalovirus exposure and HLA in healthy donors (dated by TCRdb to the late 2010s). Receptor amplification or capture employed the immunoSEQ multiplex PCR assay. For the multiplex PCR, a mixture combining 60 forward primers for TCR Vbeta segments and 13 reverse primers for TCR Jbeta segments was used. TCRdb's version of the immuneACCESS table is confined to in-frame rearrangements and falls short of the full clone set. An unresolved V gene accounts for under half of the shortfall where checked; the remainder is of unknown origin. The sample table records 150,000 to 200,000 clones; roughly 76% of these occur just once. The top ten hold approximately 4.4% of the sample. Sequenced sample: PBMCs. The receptors stem from a woman between 18 and 29 years old in good health and CMV-seropositive.

The chain recombines TRBV28 with TRBJ1-1; D remains ambiguous. Trimming removed 5 bases at V and 2 bases at J, with 21 bases between. This CDR3 comprises 17 residues. The germline gives CDR1 MDHEN, CDR2 SYDVKM. This CDR3 is CASSPDGFGSENTEAFF. The CDR3 DNA is TGTGCCAGCAGTCCCGATGGGTTCGGGTCTGAAAACACTGAAGCTTTCTTT.

The chain uses TRBV6-4 and TRBJ1-3, with a weak D call TRBD1 (6 bases). The CDR3 sequence is 15 residues long. The germline V gene encodes CDR1 MRHNA and CDR2 SNTAGT. V shed 0 bases and J shed 2 bases, with 8 bases lying between them. This CDR3 is CASSDSSGAGNTIYF. CDR3 DNA sequence: TGTGCCAGCAGTGACTCTTCAGGGGCTGGAAACACCATATATTTT.

The rearrangement uses TRBV10-3 and TRBJ1-1; D perhaps matches TRBD1 (6 bases). The germline V gene encodes CDR1 ENHRY and CDR2 SYGVKD. There are 14 residues in the CDR3. Trimming stripped 0 bases from V and 11 bases from J, with 16 bases between. The CDR3 DNA sequence: TGTGCCATCAGTGAGTCGGGACAAGCTGTTTTGGCTTTCTTT. Encoded protein: CAISESGQAVLAFF.

This clone has only a few counts. J is TRBJ1-1 and V is TRBV6-1, with a weak D call TRBD1 (5 bases). With 1 base removed from V and 0 bases from J, the gap between germline ends came to 12 bases. The CDR3 sequence is 16 residues long. In germline, CDR1 is MNHNS, CDR2 SASEGT. In nucleotides, the CDR3 is TGTGCCAGCAGTGAAGGACAGAGATATTTGAACACTGAAGCTTTCTTT. Its protein is CASSEGQRYLNTEAFF.

The chain couples TRBV7-9 to TRBJ1-4, with unresolved D. The CDR3 loop spans 16 amino acids. CDR1 SEHNR and CDR2 FQNEAQ come from the germline V gene (reference sequence). Trimming pared 5 bases from V and 3 bases from J, leaving 16 bases between. The chain's CDR3 is CASSPGIQAANEKLFF. The CDR3 DNA follows: TGTGCCAGCAGCCCAGGTATCCAGGCAGCTAATGAAAAACTGTTTTTT.

This clone was counted a few times. The J gene is TRBJ2-3, the V gene TRBV11-2, with 11 nucleotides matching TRBD1. Germline V lookup: CDR1 SGHAT, CDR2 FQNNGV. The CDR3 length is 16 residues. The J segment lost 4 bases and the V segment lost 1 base, leaving 4 bases of the junction unmatched. The CDR3 region is CASSLAGQGGADTQYF. For the CDR3, the DNA is TGTGCCAGCAGCTTAGCGGGACAGGGGGGGGCAGATACGCAGTATTTT. The full variable domain, rest sourced from reference TRBV11-2 and TRBJ2-3, is EAGVAQSPRYKIIEKRQSVAFWCNPISGHATLYWYQQILGQGPKLLIQFQNNGVVDDSQLPKDRFSAERLKGVDSTLKIQPAKLEDSAVYLCASSLAGQGGADTQYFGPGTRLTVL.

This clone was seen a handful of times. V and J are TRBV5-1 and TRBJ2-7; TRBD1 aligns across 10 bases. Germline lookup yields CDR1 SGHRS and CDR2 YFSETQ. Germline trimming cut 1 base from V and 5 bases from J; bases unmatched to any gene: 6. This CDR3 comprises 15 residues. CDR3 in amino acids: CASSLLGTGANEQYF. The CDR3 DNA follows: TGCGCCAGCAGCTTGTTAGGGACAGGGGCCAACGAGCAGTACTTC.

The chain employs TRBV4-2 and TRBJ2-3; TRBD2 agrees at 7 bases. V shed 1 base and J 4 bases; nucleotides not matched to a gene: 2. The CDR3 is 14 residues long. The germline V gene has CDR1 LGHNA and CDR2 YNFKEQ. Written as DNA, the CDR3 is TGTGCCAGCAGCCAAGGGGAGGGGTCAGATACGCAGTATTTT. This sequence encodes CASSQGEGSDTQYF.

The V and J genes are TRBV11-2 and TRBJ1-1; maybe TRBD1 (5 bases). V shed 5 bases and J shed 0 bases, with 13 bases lying between them. The length of the CDR3 is 15 residues. Germline CDR1 SGHAT, CDR2 FQNNGV. DNA for the CDR3: TGTGCCAGCAGCAAGGGGCGGGAGGTGAACACTGAAGCTTTCTTT. This codes for CASSKGREVNTEAFF.

The chain joins TRBV9 to TRBJ2-1, with 8 nucleotides matching TRBD1. The germline CDR1 and CDR2 sequences are SGDLS and YYNGEE. The CDR3 runs to 17 residues. Trimming took 3 bases from V and 1 from J; bases not matched to a gene: 9. The CDR3 here is CASSGTGTGASYNEQFF. In DNA form, the CDR3 reads TGTGCCAGCAGCGGGACTGGGACAGGCGCGTCCTACAATGAGCAGTTCTTC.

This rearrangement joins TRBV27 to TRBJ2-7; 16 bases agree with TRBD2. The germline V gene encodes CDR1 MNHEY and CDR2 SMNVEV (reference sequence). V gave up 8 bases and J gave up 5 bases; unmatched junction bases: 6. This CDR3 is 15 amino acids long. In DNA, the CDR3 is TGTGCCAGCGGGACTAGCGGGGGGGGATCTCACGAGCAGTACTTC. This codes for CASGTSGGGSHEQYF.

The chain employs TRBV18 and TRBJ1-2, with D perhaps TRBD1 (6 bases). The V gene lost 3 bases and the J gene lost 5 bases, with 13 bases spanning the gap. The CDR3 contains 14 residues. Germline CDR1 and CDR2: KGHSH and LQKENI. The CDR3 sequence is CASSPAQGTYGYTF. The CDR3, as DNA: TGTGCCAGCTCACCGGCACAGGGTACTTATGGCTACACCTTC.

The V gene is TRBV6-1, the J gene TRBJ2-5, with TRBD2 matching 8 bases. Trimming took 7 bases from V and 5 from J; bases not matched to a gene: 6. CDR3 length equals 13 residues. Germline CDR1 reads MNHNS; CDR2 reads SASEGT. The CDR3 DNA follows: TGTGCCAGCATTCGGGAGGGCAGGGAGACCCAGTACTTC. Its protein is CASIREGRETQYF.